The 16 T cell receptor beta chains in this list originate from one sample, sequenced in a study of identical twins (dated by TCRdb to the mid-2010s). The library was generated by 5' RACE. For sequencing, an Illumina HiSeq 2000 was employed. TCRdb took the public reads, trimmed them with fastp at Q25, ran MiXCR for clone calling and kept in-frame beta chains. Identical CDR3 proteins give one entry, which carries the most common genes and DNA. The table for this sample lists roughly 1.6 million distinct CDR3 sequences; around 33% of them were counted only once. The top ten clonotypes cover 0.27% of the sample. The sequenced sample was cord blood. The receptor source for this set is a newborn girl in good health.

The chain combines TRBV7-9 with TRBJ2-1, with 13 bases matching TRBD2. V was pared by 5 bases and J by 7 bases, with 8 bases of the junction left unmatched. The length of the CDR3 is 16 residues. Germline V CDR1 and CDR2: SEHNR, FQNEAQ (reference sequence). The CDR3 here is CASSPRGLAGINEQFF. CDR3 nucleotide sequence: TGTGCCAGCAGCCCGAGGGGACTAGCGGGAATTAATGAGCAGTTCTTC.

The CDR3 protein is CASISGRAINEQYF. The CDR3 nucleotides are TGTGCCAGCATTAGCGGGAGGGCCATCAATGAGCAGTACTTC. This chain joins TRBV2 and TRBJ2-5; 11 positions match TRBD2. In germline, CDR1 is SNHLY, CDR2 FYNNEI. The CDR3 extends over 14 amino acids. Trimming at V came to 7 bases and at J to 11 bases, leaving 12 bases not matched to a gene.

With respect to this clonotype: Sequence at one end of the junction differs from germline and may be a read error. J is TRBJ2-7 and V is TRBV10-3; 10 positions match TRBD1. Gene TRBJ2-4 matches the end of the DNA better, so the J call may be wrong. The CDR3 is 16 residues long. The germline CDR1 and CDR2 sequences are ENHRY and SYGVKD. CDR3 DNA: TGTGCCTTCAGTGTTATATGGACAGGGGGAAGAAACATTCAGTACTTC. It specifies CAFSVIWTGGRNIQYF.

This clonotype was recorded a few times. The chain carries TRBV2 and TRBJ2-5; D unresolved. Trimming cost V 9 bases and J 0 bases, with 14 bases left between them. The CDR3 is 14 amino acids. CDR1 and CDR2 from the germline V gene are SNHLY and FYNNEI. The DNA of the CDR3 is TGTGCCAGTAGGACGTTCCCGTACCAAGAGACCCAGTACTTC. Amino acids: CASRTFPYQETQYF.

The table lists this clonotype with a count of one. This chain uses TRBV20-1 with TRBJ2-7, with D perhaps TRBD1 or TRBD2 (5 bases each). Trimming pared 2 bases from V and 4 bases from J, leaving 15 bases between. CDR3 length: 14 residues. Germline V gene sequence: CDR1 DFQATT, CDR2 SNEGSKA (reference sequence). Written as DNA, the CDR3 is TGCAGTGCTAGAATATCCGGGGCTGGTTACGAGCAGTACTTC. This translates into CSARISGAGYEQYF.

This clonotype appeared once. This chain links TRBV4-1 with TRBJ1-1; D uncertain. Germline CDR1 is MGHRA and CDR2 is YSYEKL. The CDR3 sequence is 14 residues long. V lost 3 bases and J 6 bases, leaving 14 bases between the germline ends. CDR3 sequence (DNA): TGCGCCAGCAGCCATCCCTCGGAGGCTCCTGAAGCTTTCTTT. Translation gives CASSHPSEAPEAFF.

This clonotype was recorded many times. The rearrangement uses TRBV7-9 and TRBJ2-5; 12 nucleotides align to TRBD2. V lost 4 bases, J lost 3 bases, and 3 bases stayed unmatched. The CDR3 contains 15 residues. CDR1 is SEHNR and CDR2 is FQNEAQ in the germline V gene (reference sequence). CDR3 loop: CASSSLAGGEETQYF. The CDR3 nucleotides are TGTGCCAGCAGCTCCCTAGCGGGGGGGGAAGAGACCCAGTACTTC.

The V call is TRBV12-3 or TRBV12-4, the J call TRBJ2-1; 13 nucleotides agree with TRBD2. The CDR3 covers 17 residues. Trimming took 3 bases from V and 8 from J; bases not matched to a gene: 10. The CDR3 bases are TGTGCCAGCAGTTTTGGGACTAGCGGGACCTGGGCGTATGAGCAGTTCTTC. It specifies CASSFGTSGTWAYEQFF.

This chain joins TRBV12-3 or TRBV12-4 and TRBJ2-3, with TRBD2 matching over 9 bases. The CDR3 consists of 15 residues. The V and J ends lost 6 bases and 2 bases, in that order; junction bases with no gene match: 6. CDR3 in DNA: TGTGCCAGCAGAACTCGACTAGCGGACACAGATACGCAGTATTTT. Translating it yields CASRTRLADTDTQYF.

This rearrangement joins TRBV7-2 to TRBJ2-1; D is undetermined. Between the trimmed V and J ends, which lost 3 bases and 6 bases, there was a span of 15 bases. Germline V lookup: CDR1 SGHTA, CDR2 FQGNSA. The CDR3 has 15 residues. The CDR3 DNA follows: TGTGCCAGCAGCTTTCCCCCTACAGCGACCAATGAGCAGTTCTTC. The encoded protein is CASSFPPTATNEQFF.

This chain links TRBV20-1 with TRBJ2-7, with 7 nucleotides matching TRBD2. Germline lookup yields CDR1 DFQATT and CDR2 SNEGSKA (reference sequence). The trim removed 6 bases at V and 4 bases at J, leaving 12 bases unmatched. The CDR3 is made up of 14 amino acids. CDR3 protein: CSATPRGSRYEQYF. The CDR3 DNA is TGCAGTGCCACCCCTCGCGGGAGTAGGTACGAGCAGTACTTC.

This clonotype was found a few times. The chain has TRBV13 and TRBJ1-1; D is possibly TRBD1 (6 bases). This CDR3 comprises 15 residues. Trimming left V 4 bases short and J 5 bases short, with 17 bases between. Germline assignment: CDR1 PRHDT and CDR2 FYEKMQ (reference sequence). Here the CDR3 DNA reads TGTGCCAGCAGCTCTCCCCGAAGGGGGGGAACTGAAGCTTTCTTT. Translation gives CASSSPRRGGTEAFF. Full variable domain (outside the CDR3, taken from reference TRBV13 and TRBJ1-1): AAGVIQSPRHLIKEKRETATLKCYPIPRHDTVYWYQQGPGQDPQFLISFYEKMQSDKGSIPDRFSAQQFSDYHSELNMSSLELGDSALYFCASSSPRRGGTEAFFGQGTRLTVV.

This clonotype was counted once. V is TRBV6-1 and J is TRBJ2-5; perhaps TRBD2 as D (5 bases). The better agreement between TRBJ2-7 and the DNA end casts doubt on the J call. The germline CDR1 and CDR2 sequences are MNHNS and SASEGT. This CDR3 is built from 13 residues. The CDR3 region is CATRQIQRDEQYF. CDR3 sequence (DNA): TGTGCCACCCGACAAATTCAGAGGGACGAGCAGTACTTC.

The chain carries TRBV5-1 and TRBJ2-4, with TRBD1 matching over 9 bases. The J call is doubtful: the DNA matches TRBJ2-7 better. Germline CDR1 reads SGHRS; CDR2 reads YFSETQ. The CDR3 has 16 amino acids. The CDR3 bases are TGCGCCAGCAGCTTAAAGCGGGACAGGGCACCCTACGAGCAGTACTTC. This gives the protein CASSLKRDRAPYEQYF.

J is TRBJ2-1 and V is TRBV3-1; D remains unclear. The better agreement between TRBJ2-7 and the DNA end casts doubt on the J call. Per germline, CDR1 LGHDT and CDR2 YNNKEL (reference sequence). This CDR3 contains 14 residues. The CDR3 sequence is CASSQEVPAYEQYF. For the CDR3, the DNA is TGTGCCAGCAGCCAAGAAGTCCCGGCCTACGAGCAGTACTTC.

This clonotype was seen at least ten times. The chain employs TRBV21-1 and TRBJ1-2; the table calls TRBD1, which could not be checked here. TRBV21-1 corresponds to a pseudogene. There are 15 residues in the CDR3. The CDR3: CASSKALRGWYGYTF. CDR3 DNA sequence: TGTGCCAGCAGCAAAGCGCTCCGGGGATGGTATGGCTACACCTTC.